Reported below is one T cell receptor beta chain. Its antigen is not yet known. No much larger clone exists at a distance of one base, and base qualities are not known. Library prep was done by the immunoSEQ multiplex PCR assay. TCR beta CDR3 sequencing was performed on DNA from the cultured, isolated CD4+ T cells. Per the source publication's procedure: Non-productive TCR sequences were removed and reads were trimmed to the CDR3 region, keeping CDR3s of at least 7 amino acids. Antigen-specific clonotypes were identified with the MANAFEST web app by comparing expansion in peptide wells against reference cultures. To count as positive, a clone had to show expansion at FDR<0.05 compared with the reference and with all other wells, an odds ratio above 5, and a frequency above 0.1% in two replicate wells. Cross-reactive clonotypes were defined as significantly expanded in SARS-CoV-2 spike wells and in at least one common cold coronavirus spike condition. CDR3 similarity was assessed by Levenshtein distance with the stringdist R package, and unrooted trees were built with ape in R 3.6.1. TCRdb stores this immuneACCESS table with in-frame sequences only. Part of the clones is absent; in the studies checked, under half of the shortfall reflects unresolved V genes, and no reason is known for the rest. That table is the source of V, J and clone size, and D and trimming were worked out from the DNA. The sample records approximately 65,000 clones, over 70% of which are singletons. The top ten constitute 1.5% to 1.8% of the sample.

To identify antigen-specific CD4+ T cell clonotypes by their expansion, the ViraFEST assay first stimulated PBMC with viral peptide pools and then applied TCR sequencing. After 10 to 11 days of culture, CD4+ T cells were isolated with the EasySep CD4+ T cell isolation kit. Each participant received two doses of an mRNA SARS-CoV-2 vaccine, either BNT162b2 or mRNA-1273. The absence of prior SARS-CoV-2 infection in healthy vaccine recipients was confirmed by negative nucleocapsid antibodies before and after vaccination. Around 2.1 million PBMC per well were cultured with 10 ug/ml peptides in IMDM containing 5% human AB serum, approximately 9.1 IU/ml IL-2 and gentamicin. Half of the culture medium was replaced with fresh IL-2-containing medium on days 3 and 7. Unless noted otherwise, every peptide stimulation condition was grown in triplicate wells. PBMC were separated from whole blood using Ficoll-Paque Plus gradient centrifugation and were then either cryopreserved at -140C or used fresh. Overlapping peptide pools spanned the spike proteins of SARS-CoV-2 and the common cold coronaviruses HCoV-NL63, HCoV-OC43 and HCoV-229E. The QIAamp micro DNA kit was used to extract genomic DNA from the cultured CD4+ T cells.

The sample belongs to a study of vaccination effects on CD4 cells after COVID-19 (dated by TCRdb to between 2021 and 2024). Background on the whole study: Post-vaccine samples across the study were collected a median of 72 days after the second dose, with a range of 14 to 241. In both COVID-19 convalescent patients and infection-naive vaccine recipients, the study compared SARS-CoV-2 spike-specific CD4+ TCR repertoires from before mRNA vaccination with those from after it. Altogether, around 9 COVID-19 convalescent patients and 4 SARS-CoV-2-naive healthy vaccine recipients made up the full study. The Oncomine TCR Beta short-read assay on an Illumina iSeq 100 was used to sequence cultures from other donors in the study. The full study reports these points: In healthy vaccine recipients, vaccine-induced clones were almost all SARS-CoV-2 mono-reactive, with only 1 of 255 being cross-reactive with common cold coronaviruses. At late post-vaccination timepoints, both infection-induced and vaccine-induced clones showed marked clonal contraction, consistent with waning T cell responses. Limitations of the study were the small number of convalescent patients and the absence of early post-infection timepoints.

This receptor was taken from a human donor who received a COVID-19 vaccine. The sequencing here drew on CD4+ T cells from PBMCs cultured with HCoV-229E spike peptides, taken after COVID-19 vaccination. In the paper's terms, the cell subset or site label means: HCoV-229E spike overlapping peptide pool stimulation.

CDR3 region: CATSDPSRGSTDTQYF. In nucleotides, the sequence is TGTGCCACCAGTGATCCGTCGCGGGGTTCCACAGATACGCAGTATTTT. The V gene is TRBV24-1 and the J gene is TRBJ2-3; the D gene is possibly TRBD2, with 6 bases matching. The CDR3 holds 16 amino acids from the cysteine to the phenylalanine. Just CDR3 DNA is preserved here, 48 bases in frame from base 1. CDR1 and CDR2 (KGHDR, SFDVKD) derive from the germline V gene. V is reduced by 3 bases and J by 2 bases, leaving a spacing of 14 bases between them.